This T cell receptor (beta chain) emerged from a study of cytomegalovirus exposure and HLA in healthy donors. Primers for the PCR totalled 60 Vbeta and 13 Jbeta. Method: immunoSEQ multiplex PCR; TCRdb's copy keeps in-frame clones and lacks some. The sample lists more than 110,000 clones, about three quarters occurring once. As concerns this clone: Its target is unknown.

Points from the study as a whole: What a later analysis showed was that several of the most significant clusters appeared linked to common viral pathogens. CMV serostatus alone was available as immune exposure information.

With 2 bases clipped from V and 7 bases from J, the junction kept 5 bases outside the gene matches. This CDR3 contains 14 residues. Germline loops: CDR1 MNHEY, CDR2 SVGAGI. The rearrangement uses TRBV6-5 and TRBJ2-1, with 7 bases lining up with TRBD1. The sample consisted of PBMCs. The source of this sequence is a woman in her 40s in good health and CMV-seronegative. CDR3 DNA: TGTGCCAGCAGTTACCCGGACAGGTTAAATGAGCAGTTCTTC. Amino acids: CASSYPDRLNEQFF.